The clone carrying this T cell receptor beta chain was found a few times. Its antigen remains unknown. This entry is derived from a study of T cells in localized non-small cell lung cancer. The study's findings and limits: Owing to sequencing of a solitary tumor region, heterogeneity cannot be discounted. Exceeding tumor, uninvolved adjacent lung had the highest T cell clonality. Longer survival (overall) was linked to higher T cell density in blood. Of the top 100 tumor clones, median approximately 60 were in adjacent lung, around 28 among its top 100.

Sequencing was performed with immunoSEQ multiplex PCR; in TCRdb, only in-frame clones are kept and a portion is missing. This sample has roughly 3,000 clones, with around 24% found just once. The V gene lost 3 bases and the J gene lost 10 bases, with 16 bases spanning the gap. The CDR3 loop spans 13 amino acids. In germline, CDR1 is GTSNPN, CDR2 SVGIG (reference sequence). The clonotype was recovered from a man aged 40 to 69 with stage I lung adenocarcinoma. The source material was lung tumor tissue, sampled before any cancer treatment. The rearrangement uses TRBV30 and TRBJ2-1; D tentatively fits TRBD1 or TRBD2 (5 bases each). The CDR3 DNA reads TGTGCCTGGAGCGGGGCGGGCTGGGGGGAGCAGTTCTTC. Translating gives CAWSGAGWGEQFF.